This entry lists 27 T cell receptor beta chains sequenced from one sample in a study of OX40 agonist ivuxolimab in advanced cancers. Profiled with immunoSEQ multiplex PCR; TCRdb holds only in-frame clones, not every one. The profile shows over 45,000 clones, around 88% of them singletons. Specimen: CD4+ or CD8+ T cells sorted from blood, collected in a trial of the OX40 agonist ivuxolimab. The source is an adult with an advanced solid tumor such as melanoma, head and neck, liver or kidney cancer.

This clone was found once. The rearrangement uses TRBV11-2 and TRBJ2-7; tentative D call: TRBD1 (5 bases). Germline-derived CDR1 and CDR2 are SGHAT and FQNNGV. V gave up 2 bases and J gave up 0 bases, with 17 bases separating them. This CDR3 region has 17 residues. For the CDR3, the DNA is TGTGCCAGCAGCTTATTGGGTGGGGCGTCTAGCTCCTACGAGCAGTACTTC. This encodes CASSLLGGASSSYEQYF.

V usage is TRBV7-2 and J usage is TRBJ2-3; 9 bases match TRBD1. The CDR3 has 15 residues. CDR1 and CDR2 from the germline V gene are SGHTA and FQGNSA. V lost 5 bases, J lost 0 bases, and 3 bases stayed unmatched. The CDR3 spells CASSTGTGSTDTQYF. Written as DNA, the CDR3 is TGTGCCAGCAGCACCGGGACAGGGAGCACAGATACGCAGTATTTT. Combining the CDR3 with reference TRBV7-2 and TRBJ2-3 gives the whole variable domain GAGVSQSPSNKVTEKGKDVELRCDPISGHTALYWYRQSLGQGLEFLIYFQGNSAPDKSGLPSDRFSAERTGGSVSTLTIQRTQQEDSAVYLCASSTGTGSTDTQYFGPGTRLTVL.

The chain couples TRBV10-3 to TRBJ2-7; D is uncertain. The CDR3 is 12 amino acids. Looked up from germline, CDR1 is ENHRY and CDR2 is SYGVKD. V lost 6 bases and J lost 3, with 9 bases in between. CDR3 protein: CAISTDFYEQYF. For the CDR3, the DNA is TGTGCCATCAGCACGGATTTCTACGAGCAGTACTTC.

This chain uses TRBV6-5 with TRBJ1-5; D not resolved. The V and J ends lost 2 bases and 3 bases respectively, with 8 bases between them. CDR1 and CDR2 (germline): MNHEY, SVGAGI. This CDR3 is built from 14 residues. This chain's CDR3 is CASSYGANNQPQHF. CDR3 sequence (DNA): TGTGCCAGCAGTTACGGTGCAAACAATCAGCCCCAGCATTTT.

The chain uses TRBV19 and TRBJ2-5; D might be TRBD1 (6 bases). Trimming left V 4 bases short and J 5 bases short, with 17 bases between. The CDR3 sequence is 15 residues long. Germline-derived CDR1 and CDR2 are LNHDA and SQIVND (reference sequence). CDR3 residues: CASSRSGTWRETQYF. DNA for the CDR3: TGTGCCAGTAGTAGGTCCGGGACATGGCGGGAGACCCAGTACTTC.

The CDR3, as DNA: TGCAGCGTTGAGGGGAGCCCGACTAGCACAGATACGCAGTATTTT. Residues: CSVEGSPTSTDTQYF. The chain combines TRBV29-1 with TRBJ2-3, with D possibly TRBD2 on 5 matching bases. V lost 3 bases and J 0 bases, leaving 13 bases between the germline ends. CDR1 is SQVTM and CDR2 is ANQGSEA in the germline V gene. The CDR3 loop spans 15 amino acids.

Notes on this clone: This sample includes further DNA sequences coding for the same CDR3. The rearrangement uses TRBV5-1 and TRBJ2-7, with no clear D. The CDR3 has 11 amino acids. Germline CDR1 and CDR2: SGHRS and YFSETQ. V was trimmed by 0 bases and J by 5 bases, leaving 3 bases between them. In DNA, the CDR3 is TGCGCCAGCAGCTTGGGGGACGAGCAGTACTTC. Its translation: CASSLGDEQYF.

This clone was counted a single time. The chain couples TRBV28 to TRBJ1-3; D ambiguous. The CDR3 runs to 11 residues. Trimming stripped 8 bases from V and 4 bases from J, with 6 bases between. Per the germline V gene, CDR1 is MDHEN and CDR2 is SYDVKM. Here the CDR3 reads CASGPGNTIYF. In nucleotides, the CDR3 is TGTGCCAGCGGTCCAGGAAACACCATATATTTT.

In DNA, the CDR3 is TGTGCCAGCAGCCAAGAGGAGGGTTCACCGGGCAATGAGCAGTTCTTC. It is translated as CASSQEEGSPGNEQFF. This rearrangement joins TRBV4-2 to TRBJ2-1; maybe TRBD2 (6 bases). CDR1 and CDR2 (germline): LGHNA, YNFKEQ. V lost 0 bases and J 6 bases, leaving 15 bases between the germline ends. This CDR3 is 16 amino acids long.

J is TRBJ1-1 and V is TRBV12-5; D is undetermined. Germline V gene data show CDR1 as LGHNT and CDR2 as FRNRAP. Deletions cut 5 bases from V and 13 bases from J, with 11 bases between. The CDR3 consists of 10 residues. The CDR3 DNA sequence: TGTGCTAGTGGTCTACCGATCGTTTTCTTT. Amino acid sequence: CASGLPIVFF.

The chain recombines TRBV4-1 with TRBJ2-7; D perhaps matches TRBD1 (6 bases). The CDR3 totals 16 residues. V was shortened by 1 base and J by 2 bases, with 15 bases between the two germline ends. The germline gives CDR1 MGHRA, CDR2 YSYEKL. In DNA form, the CDR3 reads TGCGCCAGCAGCCAAGCCTCCGGGACACCAACCTACGAGCAGTACTTC. Its translation: CASSQASGTPTYEQYF.

On this clone itself: Other nucleotide sequences from this sample produce the same CDR3. The rearrangement uses TRBV19 and TRBJ1-4, with D maybe TRBD1 (5 bases). V was shortened by 3 bases and J by 7 bases, with 12 bases between the two germline ends. CDR3 size: 14 residues. Looked up from germline, CDR1 is LNHDA and CDR2 is SQIVND (reference sequence). The CDR3 reads CASSMYGAGEKLFF. The CDR3 bases are TGTGCCAGTAGTATGTATGGGGCGGGTGAAAAACTGTTTTTT.

The chain links TRBV19 to TRBJ2-7; perhaps TRBD1 as D (5 bases). Per the germline V gene, CDR1 is LNHDA and CDR2 is SQIVND (reference sequence). The CDR3 runs 13 residues. Trimming stripped 2 bases from V and 4 bases from J, with 9 bases between. CDR3 sequence reads: CASSIQGTYEQYF. CDR3 nucleotides: TGTGCCAGTAGTATACAGGGTACGTACGAGCAGTACTTC.

The V call is TRBV5-4, the J call TRBJ2-7, with 10 bases lining up with TRBD1. This CDR3 has 16 amino acids. CDR1 and CDR2 from the germline V gene are SGHNT and YYREEE (reference sequence). V was clipped by 3 bases and J by 7 bases; unmatched bases: 13. CDR3 region: CASSSTGTGVFREQYF. CDR3 coding DNA: TGTGCCAGCAGCTCCACCGGGACAGGGGTTTTTCGGGAGCAGTACTTC.

The chain is built from TRBV12-2 and TRBJ2-1. TRBV12-2 is a known pseudogene. The CDR3 is 14 residues long. The CDR3 DNA reads as TGTGCAAGTCGCCCCGGGACGGAGTTCAATGAGCAGTTCTTC. Protein sequence: CASRPGTEFNEQFF.

CDR3 loop: CASSQDVAGASYEQYF. In DNA form, the CDR3 reads TGCGCCAGCAGCCAAGATGTGGCAGGGGCCTCCTACGAGCAGTACTTC. V usage is TRBV4-1 and J usage is TRBJ2-7; D possibly corresponds to TRBD1 (6 bases). The CDR3 runs to 16 residues. V lost 0 bases and J lost 0, with 12 bases in between. CDR1 and CDR2 (germline): MGHRA, YSYEKL.

This clone was seen a few times. CDR3 nucleotides: TGTGCCAGCAGTGGGGATCCAACCTACGAGCAGTACTTC. Protein: CASSGDPTYEQYF. The chain is built from TRBV2 and TRBJ2-7; D is ambiguous. Trimming removed 4 bases at V and 2 bases at J, with 9 bases between. The germline CDR1 and CDR2 sequences are SNHLY and FYNNEI. CDR3 length equals 13 residues.

This rearrangement joins TRBV7-9 to TRBJ1-3; no definite D call. Germline values: CDR1 SEHNR, CDR2 FQNEAQ (reference sequence). The CDR3 loop spans 14 amino acids. V lost 1 base, J lost 1 base, and 5 bases lay in between. The DNA for the CDR3 is TGTGCCAGCAGCTTAGTTAAATCTGGAAACACCATATATTTT. Its translation: CASSLVKSGNTIYF.

The V call is TRBV7-9, the J call TRBJ2-1, with TRBD2 identical over 9 bases. J was trimmed by 8 bases and V by 0 bases; bases with no gene match: 5. Germline lookup yields CDR1 SEHNR and CDR2 FQNEAQ (reference sequence). This CDR3 spans 15 amino acids. The CDR3 DNA reads TGTGCCAGCAGCTTAGCTAGCGGGAGATCTGATGAGCAGTTCTTC. Its translation is CASSLASGRSDEQFF.

J is TRBJ2-7 and V is TRBV6-6; TRBD1 matches at 9 bases. The CDR3 contains 14 residues. After removal of 8 bases from V and 3 bases from J, the junction contained 8 bases not matched to a gene. The germline gives CDR1 MNHNY, CDR2 SVGAGI (reference sequence). CDR3 bases: TGTGCCAGCTATCCGGGACAGGGTCTCTACGAGCAGTACTTC. The encoded protein is CASYPGQGLYEQYF.

The rearrangement joins TRBV6-6 to TRBJ2-2; D tentatively reads TRBD1 or TRBD2 (5 bases each). Germline values: CDR1 MNHNY, CDR2 SVGAGI (reference sequence). Trimming removed 6 bases at V and 5 bases at J, with 16 bases between. The CDR3 runs 15 residues. CDR3 amino acids: CASSPGTPITGELFF. The CDR3 nucleotides read TGTGCCAGCAGCCCCGGGACGCCTATAACCGGGGAGCTGTTTTTT.

The CDR3 loop is CASSKDRDTRRASYEQYF. The CDR3 DNA follows: TGTGCCAGCAGCAAAGATCGGGACACCCGAAGGGCCTCCTACGAGCAGTACTTC. The rearrangement links TRBV21-1 to TRBJ2-7; the D segment call TRBD1 is taken from the table without a DNA check. TRBV21-1 is reported as a pseudogene. This CDR3 is 18 amino acids long.

This CDR3 is CASSQDDRFDEQFF. As DNA, the CDR3 is TGCGCCAGCAGCCAAGATGACAGGTTCGATGAGCAGTTCTTC. The J gene is TRBJ2-1, the V gene TRBV4-1; D might be TRBD1 (6 bases). The CDR3 has 14 amino acids. Trimming pared 0 bases from V and 8 bases from J, leaving 11 bases between. Germline V lookup: CDR1 MGHRA, CDR2 YSYEKL.

V gene TRBV6-6 combines with J gene TRBJ1-4; D might be TRBD1 (5 bases). Germline V lookup: CDR1 MNHNY, CDR2 SVGAGI (reference sequence). This CDR3 region has 13 residues. With 5 bases removed from V and 8 bases from J, the gap between germline ends came to 12 bases. The CDR3 sequence is CASSHGTWEKLFF. CDR3 DNA: TGTGCCAGCAGTCATGGGACGTGGGAAAAACTGTTTTTT.

This clone has a single count. The J gene is TRBJ2-2, the V gene TRBV6-6, with TRBD1 as a possible D gene (5 bases). Germline CDR1 MNHNY, CDR2 SVGAGI (reference sequence). V shed 6 bases and J shed 6 bases, with 20 bases lying between them. This CDR3 comprises 16 residues. CDR3 sequence: CASRDTGHLIAGELFF. The CDR3 DNA reads TGTGCCAGCAGGGACACGGGTCACCTTATCGCCGGGGAGCTGTTTTTT.

This clone has just one count. V is TRBV30 and J is TRBJ1-4; possible D gene TRBD1, 5 bases. The germline V gene encodes CDR1 GTSNPN and CDR2 SVGIG (reference sequence). The CDR3 contains 14 residues. V was clipped by 1 base and J by 7 bases, with 13 bases between them. The CDR3 sequence is CAWSGEGAGEKLFF. In DNA form, the CDR3 reads TGTGCCTGGAGTGGAGAAGGGGCCGGTGAAAAACTGTTTTTT.

This sequence joins TRBV9 and TRBJ2-5, with TRBD1 matching over 7 bases. The assigned J gene may be wrong: the sequence end matches TRBJ2-7 better. Germline V lookup: CDR1 SGDLS, CDR2 YYNGEE. This CDR3 region has 14 residues. The CDR3 sequence: CASSVGTGAYEQYF. The CDR3, as DNA: TGTGCCAGCAGCGTAGGAACAGGGGCCTACGAGCAGTACTTC.